This T cell receptor beta chain was recovered during a study of blood T cell repertoires in COVID-19. Across the whole study: The United States, Italy and Spain provided the acute and convalescent COVID-19 samples.

Per the study methods: Reference gene primer amplification gave nucleated cell count estimates. Sequenced by immunoSEQ multiplex PCR; TCRdb stores in-frame clones only, minus some. V and J calls plus clone size are reproduced from that table; the DNA served to infer D and trimming. The sample records 150,000 to 200,000 clones, around 90% being singletons. With 0 bases clipped from V and 5 bases from J, the junction kept 3 bases outside the gene matches. CDR3 size: 15 residues. The germline gives CDR1 KGHSH, CDR2 LQKENI. Material: PBMCs or T cells enriched from blood (not recorded which). V gene TRBV18 combines with J gene TRBJ2-1, with 8 positions matching TRBD1. The sequence came from a woman aged 30 to 39 who had recovered from COVID-19. CDR3 residues: CASSPPMGQDNEQFF. CDR3 in DNA: TGTGCCAGCTCACCACCGATGGGACAGGACAATGAGCAGTTCTTC.